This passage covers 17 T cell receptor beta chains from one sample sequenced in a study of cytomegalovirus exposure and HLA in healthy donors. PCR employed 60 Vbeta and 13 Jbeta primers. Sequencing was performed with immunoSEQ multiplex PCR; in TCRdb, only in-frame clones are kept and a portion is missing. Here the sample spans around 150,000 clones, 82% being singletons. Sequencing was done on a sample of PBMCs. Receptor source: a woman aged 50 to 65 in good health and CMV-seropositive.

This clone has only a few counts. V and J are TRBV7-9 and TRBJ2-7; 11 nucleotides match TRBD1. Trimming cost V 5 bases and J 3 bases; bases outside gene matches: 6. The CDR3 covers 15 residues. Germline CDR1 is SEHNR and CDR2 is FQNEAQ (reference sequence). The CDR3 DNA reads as TGTGCCAGCAGCGCAACCGGGACAGGGGGCTACGAGCAGTACTTC. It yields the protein CASSATGTGGYEQYF. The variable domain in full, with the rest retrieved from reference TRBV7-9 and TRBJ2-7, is DTGVSQNPRHKITKRGQNVTFRCDPISEHNRLYWYRQTLGQGPEFLTYFQNEAQLEKSRLLSDRFSAERPKGSFSTLEIQRTEQGDSAMYLCASSATGTGGYEQYFGPGTRLTVT.

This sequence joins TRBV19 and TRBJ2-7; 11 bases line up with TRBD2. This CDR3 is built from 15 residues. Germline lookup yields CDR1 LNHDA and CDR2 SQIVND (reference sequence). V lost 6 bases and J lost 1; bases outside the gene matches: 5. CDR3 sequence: CASRGTSGPSYEQYF. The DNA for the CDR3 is TGTGCCAGTAGGGGGACTAGCGGCCCTTCCTACGAGCAGTACTTC.

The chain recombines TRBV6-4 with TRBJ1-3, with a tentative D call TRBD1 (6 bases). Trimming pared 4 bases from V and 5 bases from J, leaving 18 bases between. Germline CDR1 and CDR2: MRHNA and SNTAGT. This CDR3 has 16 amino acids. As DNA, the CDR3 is TGTGCCAGCAGTGGATGGGGGCAGGAAGCTCGAAACACCATATATTTT. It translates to CASSGWGQEARNTIYF.

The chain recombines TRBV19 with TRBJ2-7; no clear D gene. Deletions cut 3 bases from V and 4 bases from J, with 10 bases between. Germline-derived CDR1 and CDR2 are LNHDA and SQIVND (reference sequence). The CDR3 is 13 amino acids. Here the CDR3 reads CASSIRPEYEQYF. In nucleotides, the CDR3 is TGTGCCAGTAGTATCAGGCCAGAATACGAGCAGTACTTC.

The DNA for the CDR3 is TGTGCCAGCAGCCAGGACAGGGCGAGTGAAAAACTGTTTTTT. This gives the protein CASSQDRASEKLFF. The chain couples TRBV7-2 to TRBJ1-4; 8 nucleotides align to TRBD1. Unmatched junction bases numbered 6, after V lost 5 bases and J lost 7 bases. The length of the CDR3 is 14 residues. CDR1 is SGHTA, CDR2 FQGNSA, per germline.

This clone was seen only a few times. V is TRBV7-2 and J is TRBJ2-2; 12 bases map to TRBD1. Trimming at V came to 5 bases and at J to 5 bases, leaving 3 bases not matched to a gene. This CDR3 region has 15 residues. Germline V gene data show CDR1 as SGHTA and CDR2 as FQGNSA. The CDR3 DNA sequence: TGTGCCAGCAGCCTGGGACAGGGGGCGACCGGGGAGCTGTTTTTT. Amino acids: CASSLGQGATGELFF.

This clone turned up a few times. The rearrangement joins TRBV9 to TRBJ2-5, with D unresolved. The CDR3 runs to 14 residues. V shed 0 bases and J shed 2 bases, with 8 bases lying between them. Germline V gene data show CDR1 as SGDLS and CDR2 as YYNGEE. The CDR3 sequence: CASSVGGQQETQYF. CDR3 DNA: TGTGCCAGCAGCGTAGGTGGCCAGCAAGAGACCCAGTACTTC.

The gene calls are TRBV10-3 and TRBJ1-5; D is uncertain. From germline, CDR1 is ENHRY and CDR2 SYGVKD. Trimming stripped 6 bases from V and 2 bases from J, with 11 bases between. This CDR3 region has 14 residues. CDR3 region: CAIRDAGGNQPQHF. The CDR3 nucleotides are TGTGCCATCAGGGACGCCGGGGGCAATCAGCCCCAGCATTTT.

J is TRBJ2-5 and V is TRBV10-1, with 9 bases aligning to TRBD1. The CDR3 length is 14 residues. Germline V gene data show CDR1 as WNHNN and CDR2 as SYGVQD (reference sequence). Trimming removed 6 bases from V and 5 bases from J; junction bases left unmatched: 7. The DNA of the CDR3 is TGCGCCAGCAGCCCCGGGACAGGGCAGGAGACCCAGTACTTC. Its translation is CASSPGTGQETQYF.

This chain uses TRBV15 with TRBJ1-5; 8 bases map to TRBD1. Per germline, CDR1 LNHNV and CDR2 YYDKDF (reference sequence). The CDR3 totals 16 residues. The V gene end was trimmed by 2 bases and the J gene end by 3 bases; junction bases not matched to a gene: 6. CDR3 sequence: CATSRLTGVNNQPQHF. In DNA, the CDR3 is TGTGCCACCAGCAGATTGACAGGGGTAAACAATCAGCCCCAGCATTTT.

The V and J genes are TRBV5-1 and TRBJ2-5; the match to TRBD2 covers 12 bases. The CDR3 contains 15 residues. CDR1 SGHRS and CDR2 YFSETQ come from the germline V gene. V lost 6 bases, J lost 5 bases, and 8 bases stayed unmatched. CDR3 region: CASTQGLAGSETQYF. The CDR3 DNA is TGCGCCAGCACCCAGGGACTAGCGGGCTCGGAGACCCAGTACTTC.

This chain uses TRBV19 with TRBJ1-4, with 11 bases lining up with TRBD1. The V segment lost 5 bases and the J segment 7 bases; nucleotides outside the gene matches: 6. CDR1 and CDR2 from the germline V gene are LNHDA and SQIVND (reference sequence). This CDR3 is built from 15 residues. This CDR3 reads CASSPTDRGLEKLFF. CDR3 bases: TGTGCCAGTAGTCCTACGGACAGGGGGCTTGAAAAACTGTTTTTT.

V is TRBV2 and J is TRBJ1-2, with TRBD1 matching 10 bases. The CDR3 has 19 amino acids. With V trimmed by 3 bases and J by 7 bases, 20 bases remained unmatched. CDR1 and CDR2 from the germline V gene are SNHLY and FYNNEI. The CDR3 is CASSDVGGGQGILRGGYTF. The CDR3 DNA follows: TGTGCCAGCAGTGACGTCGGGGGGGGACAGGGGATCCTGAGAGGTGGCTACACCTTC.

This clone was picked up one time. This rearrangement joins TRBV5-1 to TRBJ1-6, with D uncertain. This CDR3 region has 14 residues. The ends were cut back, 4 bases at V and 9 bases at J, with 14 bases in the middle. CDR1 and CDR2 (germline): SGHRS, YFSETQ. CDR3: CASSPREDPSPLHF. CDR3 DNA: TGCGCCAGCAGCCCTCGTGAGGATCCTTCACCCCTCCACTTT.

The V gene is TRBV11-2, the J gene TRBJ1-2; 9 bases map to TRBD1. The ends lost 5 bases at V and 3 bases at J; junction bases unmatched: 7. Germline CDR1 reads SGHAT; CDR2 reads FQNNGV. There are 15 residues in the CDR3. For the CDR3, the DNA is TGTGCCAGCAGCGTCTGGACAGGGGCAGACTATGGCTACACCTTC. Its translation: CASSVWTGADYGYTF.

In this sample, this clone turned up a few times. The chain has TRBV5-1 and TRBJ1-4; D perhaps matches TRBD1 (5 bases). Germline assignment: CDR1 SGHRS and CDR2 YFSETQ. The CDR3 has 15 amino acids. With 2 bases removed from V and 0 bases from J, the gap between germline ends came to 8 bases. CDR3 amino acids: CASSFGTATNEKLFF. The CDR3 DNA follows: TGCGCCAGCAGCTTTGGGACTGCAACTAATGAAAAACTGTTTTTT.

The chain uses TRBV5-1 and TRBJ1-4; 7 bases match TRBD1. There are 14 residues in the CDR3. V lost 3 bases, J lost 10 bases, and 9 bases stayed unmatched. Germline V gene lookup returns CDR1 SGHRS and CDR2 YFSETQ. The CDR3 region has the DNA TGCGCCAGCAGCTACCACAGGGGTGGGGGAAAACTGTTTTTT. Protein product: CASSYHRGGGKLFF. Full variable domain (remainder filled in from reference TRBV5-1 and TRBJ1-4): KAGVTQTPRYLIKTRGQQVTLSCSPISGHRSVSWYQQTPGQGLQFLFEYFSETQRNKGNFPGRFSGRQFSNSRSEMNVSTLELGDSALYLCASSYHRGGGKLFFGSGTQLSVL.